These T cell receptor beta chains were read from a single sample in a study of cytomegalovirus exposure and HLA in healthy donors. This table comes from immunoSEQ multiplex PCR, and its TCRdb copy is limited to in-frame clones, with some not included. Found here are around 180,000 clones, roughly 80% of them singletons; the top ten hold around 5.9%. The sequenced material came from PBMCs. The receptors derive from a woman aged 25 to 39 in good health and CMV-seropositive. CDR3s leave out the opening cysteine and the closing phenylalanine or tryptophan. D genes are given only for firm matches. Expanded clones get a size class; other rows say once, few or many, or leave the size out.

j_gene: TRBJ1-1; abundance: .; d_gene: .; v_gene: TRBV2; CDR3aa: ASSADTSGNTEAF
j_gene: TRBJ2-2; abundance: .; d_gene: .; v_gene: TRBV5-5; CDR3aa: ASSILQGLGELF
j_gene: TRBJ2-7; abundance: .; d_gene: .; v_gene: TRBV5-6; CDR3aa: ASSLEGYEQY
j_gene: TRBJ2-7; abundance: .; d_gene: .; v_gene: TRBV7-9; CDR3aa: ASSVGETYEQY
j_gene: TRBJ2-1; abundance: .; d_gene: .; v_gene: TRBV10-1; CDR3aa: ASSAGLSEQF
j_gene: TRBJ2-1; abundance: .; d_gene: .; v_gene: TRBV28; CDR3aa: ATAQVGSNNEQF
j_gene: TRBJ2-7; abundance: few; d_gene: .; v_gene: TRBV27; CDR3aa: ASSQYGFYEQY
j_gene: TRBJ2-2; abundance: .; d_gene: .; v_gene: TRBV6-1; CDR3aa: ASKGSANTGELF
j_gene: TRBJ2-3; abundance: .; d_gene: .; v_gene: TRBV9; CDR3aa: ASSVYEGRVDTQY
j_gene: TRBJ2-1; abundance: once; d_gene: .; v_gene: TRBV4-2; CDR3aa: ASSQDGASSNNEQF
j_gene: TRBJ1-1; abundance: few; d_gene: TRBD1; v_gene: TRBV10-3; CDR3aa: AIRGTAEAF
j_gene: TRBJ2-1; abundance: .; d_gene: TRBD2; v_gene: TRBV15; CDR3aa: ATSGPRTRNEQF
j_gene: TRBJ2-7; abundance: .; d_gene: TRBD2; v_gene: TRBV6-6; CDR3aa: ASSSGVGGALYEQY
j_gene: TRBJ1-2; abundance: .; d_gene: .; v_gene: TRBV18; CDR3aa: ASSPEMTASKDYGYT
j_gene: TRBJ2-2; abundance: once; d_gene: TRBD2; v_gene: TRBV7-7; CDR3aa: ASSLGTRLNTGELF
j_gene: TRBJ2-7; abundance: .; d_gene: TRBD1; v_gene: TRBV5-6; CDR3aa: ASSYLEPRLGQGYEQY
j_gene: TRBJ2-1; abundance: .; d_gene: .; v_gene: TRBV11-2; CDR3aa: ASSHNPREVNEQF
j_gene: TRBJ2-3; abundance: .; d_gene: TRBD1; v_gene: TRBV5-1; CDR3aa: ASSSRDRYFTDTQY
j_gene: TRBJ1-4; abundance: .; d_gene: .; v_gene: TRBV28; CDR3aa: ASRPPTSTGISEKLF
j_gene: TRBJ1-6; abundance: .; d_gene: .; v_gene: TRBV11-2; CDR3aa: ASSPTARVESPLH
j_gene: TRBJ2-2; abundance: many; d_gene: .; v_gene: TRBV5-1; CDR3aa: ASSLAPSGATGELF
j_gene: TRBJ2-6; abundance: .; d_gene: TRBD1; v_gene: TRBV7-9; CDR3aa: AKGQGAGANVLT
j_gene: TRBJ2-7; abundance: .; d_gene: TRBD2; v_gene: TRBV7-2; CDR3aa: ASSLLAGESEQY
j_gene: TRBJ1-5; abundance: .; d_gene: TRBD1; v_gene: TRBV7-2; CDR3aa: ASSLDSTGAGQPQH
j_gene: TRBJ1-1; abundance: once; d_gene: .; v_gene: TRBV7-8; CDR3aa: ASSFSRAVNTEAF
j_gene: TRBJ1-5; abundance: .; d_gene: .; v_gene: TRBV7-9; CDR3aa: ASSLTSGLGQPQH
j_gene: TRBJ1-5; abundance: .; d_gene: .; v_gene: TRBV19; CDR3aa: ASTQGVVGPQH
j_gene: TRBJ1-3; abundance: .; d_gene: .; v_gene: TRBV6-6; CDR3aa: ASSYSGSRGGNTIY
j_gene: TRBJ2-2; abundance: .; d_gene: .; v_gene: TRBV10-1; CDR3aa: ASMAGTGELF
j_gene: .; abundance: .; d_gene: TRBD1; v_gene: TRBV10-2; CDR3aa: ASSLQGAGGEQY
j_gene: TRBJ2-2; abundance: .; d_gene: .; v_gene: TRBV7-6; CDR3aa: ASSLIAGAQGGELF
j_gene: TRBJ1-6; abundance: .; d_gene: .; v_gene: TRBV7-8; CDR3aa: ASAASAAPRSPLH
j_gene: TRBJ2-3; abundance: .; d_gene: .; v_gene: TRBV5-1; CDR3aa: ASSLGTSTDTQY
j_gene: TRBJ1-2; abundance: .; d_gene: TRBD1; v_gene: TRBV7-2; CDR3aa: ASSQTGGYGYT
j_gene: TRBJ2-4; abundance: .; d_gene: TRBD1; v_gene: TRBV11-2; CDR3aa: ASSQDRGRGNIQY
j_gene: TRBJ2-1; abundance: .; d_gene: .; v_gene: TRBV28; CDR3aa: ASFPPLGDSYNEQF
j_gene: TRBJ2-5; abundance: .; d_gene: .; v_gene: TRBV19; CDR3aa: ASSTPPVETQY
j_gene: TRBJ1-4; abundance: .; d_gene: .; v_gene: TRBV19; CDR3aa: ASSIDSEKLF
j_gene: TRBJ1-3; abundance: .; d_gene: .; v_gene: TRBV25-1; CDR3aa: ASSESGISGNTIY
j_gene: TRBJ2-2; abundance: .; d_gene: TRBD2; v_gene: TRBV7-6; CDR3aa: ASSLTSGEDTGELF
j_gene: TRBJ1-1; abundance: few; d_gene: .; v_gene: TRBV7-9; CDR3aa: ASSLTVSEAF
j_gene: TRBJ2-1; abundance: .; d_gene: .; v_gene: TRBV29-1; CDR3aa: SVEGLYNEQF
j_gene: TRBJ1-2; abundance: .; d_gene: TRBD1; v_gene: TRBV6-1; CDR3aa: ASRAETGIYGYT
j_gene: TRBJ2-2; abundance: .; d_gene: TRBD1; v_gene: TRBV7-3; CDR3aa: ASSRDSYTGELF
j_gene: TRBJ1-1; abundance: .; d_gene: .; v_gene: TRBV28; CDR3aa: ASFRDTEAF
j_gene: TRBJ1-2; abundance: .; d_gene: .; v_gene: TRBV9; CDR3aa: ASSDRNGYT
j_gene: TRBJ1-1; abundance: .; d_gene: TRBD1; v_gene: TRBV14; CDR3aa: ASSRRQGRDTEAF
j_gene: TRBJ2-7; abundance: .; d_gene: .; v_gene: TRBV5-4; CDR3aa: ASSAPTLSGSYEQY
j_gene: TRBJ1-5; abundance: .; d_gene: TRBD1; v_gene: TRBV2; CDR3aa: ASRAGTGSNQPQH
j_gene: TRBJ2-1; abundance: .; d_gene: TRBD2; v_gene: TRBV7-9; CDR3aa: AGGGGRGNEQF
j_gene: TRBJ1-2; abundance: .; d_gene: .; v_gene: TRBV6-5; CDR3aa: ASSYQGINYGYT
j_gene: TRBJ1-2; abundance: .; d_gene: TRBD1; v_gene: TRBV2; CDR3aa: ASSGWDRDSKGNGYT
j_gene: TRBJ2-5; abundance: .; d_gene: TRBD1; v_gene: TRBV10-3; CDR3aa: AISTNRGMGKETQY
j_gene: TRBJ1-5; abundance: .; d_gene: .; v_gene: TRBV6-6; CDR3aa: ASSQGYQPQH
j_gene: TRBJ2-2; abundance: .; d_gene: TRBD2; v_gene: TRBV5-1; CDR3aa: ASSRFSGSAAGELF
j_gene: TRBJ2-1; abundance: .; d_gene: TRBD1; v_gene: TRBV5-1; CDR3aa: ASTSRTGGAYNEQF
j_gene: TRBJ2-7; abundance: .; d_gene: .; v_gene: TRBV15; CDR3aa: ATGASSYEQY
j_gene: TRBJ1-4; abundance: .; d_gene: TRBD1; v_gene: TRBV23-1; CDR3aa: ASSGWTGEEKLF
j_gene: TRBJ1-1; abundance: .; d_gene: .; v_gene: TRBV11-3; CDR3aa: ASSQDGHAF